Listed here are 17 T cell receptor beta chains from one sample, sequenced in a study of vaccination effects on CD4 cells after COVID-19. TCRdb's table, derived via immunoSEQ multiplex PCR, lists solely in-frame clones and lacks some. This table has tens of thousands of clones, roughly 79% appearing once. Their antigens are not known. Peptide-pool stimulation followed by sequencing identified expanded antigen-specific CD4+ clonotypes in the ViraFEST assay. It was after 10 days of culture that CD4+ T cells were isolated. Nobody among the vaccine recipients had prior SARS-CoV-2 infection (nucleocapsid antibodies were negative). The specimen was CD4+ T cells from PBMCs cultured with SARS-CoV-2 spike peptides, collected before COVID-19 vaccination. These receptors originate from a human donor who received a COVID-19 vaccine.

The chain couples TRBV19 to TRBJ2-1, with TRBD2 identical over 10 bases. Trimming took 7 bases from V and 10 from J; bases not matched to a gene: 16. Germline CDR1 and CDR2: LNHDA and SQIVND (reference sequence). The CDR3 runs to 16 residues. CDR3: CASISRASGGVGEQFF. CDR3 coding DNA: TGTGCCAGTATCTCAAGGGCGAGCGGGGGGGTTGGAGAGCAGTTCTTC.

This rearrangement joins TRBV19 to TRBJ1-4, with 9 bases lining up with TRBD1. V lost 9 bases, J lost 4 bases, and 3 bases stayed unmatched. This CDR3 contains 13 residues. CDR1 and CDR2 from the germline V gene are LNHDA and SQIVND (reference sequence). CDR3: CASRDRVNEKLFF. CDR3 in DNA: TGTGCCAGCCGGGACAGGGTTAATGAAAAACTGTTTTTT.

The rearrangement uses TRBV5-1 and TRBJ2-1; 11 bases match TRBD2. V lost 0 bases and J lost 3; bases outside the gene matches: 2. Germline loops: CDR1 SGHRS, CDR2 YFSETQ. This CDR3 spans 16 amino acids. This chain's CDR3 is CASSLGLAGGYNEQFF. The DNA of the CDR3 is TGCGCCAGCAGCTTGGGTCTAGCGGGGGGCTACAATGAGCAGTTCTTC.

The rearrangement uses TRBV7-2 and TRBJ2-3; possible D gene TRBD2, 6 bases. The CDR3 contains 13 residues. V was pared by 5 bases and J by 5 bases, with 11 bases between. CDR1 and CDR2 from the germline V gene are SGHTA and FQGNSA. The CDR3 coding sequence is TGTGCCAGCAGCACCCAGGGAGGAGATACGCAGTATTTT. As protein: CASSTQGGDTQYF.

The V gene is TRBV7-3, the J gene TRBJ1-3, with a possible D match to TRBD1 (6 bases). Germline V gene sequence: CDR1 SGHTA, CDR2 FQGTGA. This CDR3 contains 14 residues. Trimming stripped 4 bases from V and 4 bases from J, with 11 bases between. This CDR3 reads CASSSTGQGNTIYF. The CDR3 nucleotides read TGTGCCAGCAGCTCTACGGGACAAGGAAACACCATATATTTT.

This clone has just a few counts. This rearrangement joins TRBV12-3 or TRBV12-4 to TRBJ1-2; D possibly corresponds to TRBD1 (5 bases). CDR3 length: 13 amino acids. V dropped 5 bases and J dropped 3 bases, with 10 bases sitting between them. The CDR3 DNA reads TGTGCCAGCAGTCTCCAGGGCTACTATGGCTACACCTTC. This codes for CASSLQGYYGYTF.

This clone was seen a few times. CDR3 sequence: CASSPKLQGTRNIQYF. The CDR3 region has the DNA TGTGCCAGCAGCCCCAAATTGCAGGGGACTAGGAACATTCAGTACTTC. V and J are TRBV3-1 (or the pseudogene TRBV3-2) and TRBJ2-4, with 8 nucleotides matching TRBD2. The CDR3 extends over 16 amino acids. Germline CDR1 is LGHDT and CDR2 is YNNKEL (reference sequence). The ends lost 4 bases at V and 7 bases at J; junction bases unmatched: 12.

This clone showed up just a few times. The sample has other DNA sequences that encode this CDR3 too. The chain employs TRBV4-3 and TRBJ1-5; D gene unclear. V was shortened by 0 bases and J by 2 bases, with 5 bases between the two germline ends. The CDR3 loop spans 14 amino acids. Germline CDR1 LGHNA, CDR2 YSLEER. The CDR3 DNA reads as TGCGCCAGCAGCCAAGAGCAGGGCAATCAGCCCCAGCATTTT. It encodes CASSQEQGNQPQHF.

This clone was counted once. The V and J genes are TRBV7-6 and TRBJ2-3; 8 nucleotides agree with TRBD1. The germline CDR1 and CDR2 sequences are SGHVS and FNYEAQ. Trimming took 0 bases from V and 0 from J; bases not matched to a gene: 2. The CDR3 consists of 16 residues. The CDR3 loop is CASSLARDRSTDTQYF. The CDR3 region has the DNA TGTGCCAGCAGCTTAGCGAGGGACAGGAGCACAGATACGCAGTATTTT. Full variable domain (remainder filled in from reference TRBV7-6 and TRBJ2-3): GAGVSQSPRYKVTKRGQDVALRCDPISGHVSLYWYRQALGQGPEFLTYFNYEAQQDKSGLPNDRFSAERPEGSISTLTIQRTEQRDSAMYRCASSLARDRSTDTQYFGPGTRLTVL.

V usage is TRBV3-1 (or the pseudogene TRBV3-2) and J usage is TRBJ1-1; D ambiguous. The CDR3 has 16 residues. The ends were cut back, 1 base at V and 5 bases at J, with 17 bases in the middle. Germline loops: CDR1 LGHDT, CDR2 YNNKEL (reference sequence). CDR3 residues: CASSQATRNGKTEAFF. CDR3 bases: TGTGCCAGCAGCCAAGCTACGAGAAACGGGAAGACTGAAGCTTTCTTT.

In its sample, this clone was seen a few times. CDR3: CASSIGTGTRAFF. For the CDR3, the DNA is TGTGCCAGTAGTATTGGAACAGGGACGCGAGCTTTCTTT. The rearrangement joins TRBV19 to TRBJ1-1, with D perhaps TRBD1 (6 bases). Germline CDR1 and CDR2: LNHDA and SQIVND (reference sequence). The CDR3 sequence is 13 residues long. The V gene lost 3 bases and the J gene lost 10 bases, with 15 bases spanning the gap.

In DNA, the CDR3 is TGCAGCGCCAGAGTGAACACTGAAGCTTTCTTT. Translating gives CSARVNTEAFF. The chain employs TRBV29-1 and TRBJ1-1; D is unclear. This CDR3 contains 11 residues. Germline V lookup: CDR1 SQVTM, CDR2 ANQGSEA. Trimming removed 7 bases at V and 0 bases at J, with 6 bases between.

The V gene is TRBV2, the J gene TRBJ2-1, with TRBD2 identical over 8 bases. The CDR3 is 15 amino acids. Germline V gives CDR1 SNHLY, CDR2 FYNNEI. The ends lost 4 bases at V and 3 bases at J; junction bases unmatched: 5. CDR3 sequence: CASSVRAGGYNEQFF. CDR3 DNA: TGTGCCAGCAGTGTTAGGGCGGGGGGCTACAATGAGCAGTTCTTC.

This clone was seen once. The chain is built from TRBV2 and TRBJ2-7; D possibly corresponds to TRBD2 (5 bases). CDR3 length equals 14 residues. The germline CDR1 and CDR2 sequences are SNHLY and FYNNEI. The germline V and J ends were trimmed by 1 base and 5 bases, with 12 bases remaining between them. The CDR3 here is CASSEVREINEQYV. The CDR3 DNA reads as TGTGCCAGCAGTGAAGTTAGGGAGATTAACGAGCAGTACGTC.

The chain recombines TRBV24-1 with TRBJ2-3; D not certain. Germline CDR1 reads KGHDR; CDR2 reads SFDVKD. Deletions cut 3 bases from V and 0 bases from J, with 6 bases between. The CDR3 runs to 14 residues. The CDR3 loop reads CATSDADSTDTQYF. Here the CDR3 DNA reads TGTGCCACCAGTGATGCGGACAGCACAGATACGCAGTATTTT.

The chain joins TRBV7-9 to TRBJ2-7; no definite D call. The germline V and J ends were trimmed by 1 base and 3 bases, with 7 bases remaining between them. This CDR3 spans 13 amino acids. Germline V gene lookup returns CDR1 SEHNR and CDR2 FQNEAQ (reference sequence). CDR3 amino acids: CASSLGEHYEQYV. The CDR3 region has the DNA TGTGCCAGCAGCTTAGGGGAACACTACGAGCAGTACGTC.

The chain combines TRBV6-6 with TRBJ2-7; the D is unclear. V was shortened by 6 bases and J by 1 base, with 10 bases between the two germline ends. The germline CDR1 and CDR2 sequences are MNHNY and SVGAGI (reference sequence). This CDR3 region has 13 residues. The CDR3 region is CASRLSSSYEQYV. CDR3 sequence (DNA): TGTGCCAGCAGGCTTTCGAGTTCCTACGAGCAGTACGTC.